The 4 T cell receptor beta chains listed next were all sequenced from one sample in a study of blood T cell repertoires in COVID-19. Here immunoSEQ multiplex PCR was the method, and the copy in TCRdb shows in-frame clones only, minus some. Here the sample spans around 270,000 clones, roughly 86% being singletons. Sequenced input: peripheral blood. Receptor source: a woman between 50 and 59 years old with acute or convalescent COVID-19.

The chain has TRBV28 and TRBJ1-2; D is possibly TRBD1 (5 bases). Germline V gene data show CDR1 as MDHEN and CDR2 as SYDVKM. The ends were cut back, 6 bases at V and 1 base at J, with 9 bases in the middle. This CDR3 has 13 amino acids. The CDR3 nucleotides read TGTGCCAGCAGGCAGGGAGGTAACTATGGCTACACCTTC. As protein: CASRQGGNYGYTF.

The chain combines TRBV19 with TRBJ2-5, with D possibly matching TRBD1 (6 bases). Trimming took off 7 bases at V and 4 bases at J, with 16 bases between the two ends. Germline assignment: CDR1 LNHDA and CDR2 SQIVND (reference sequence). This CDR3 region has 14 residues. In DNA, the CDR3 is TGTGCCAGTAATCAGGGGTATGCCGGAGAGACCCAGTACTTC. This gives the protein CASNQGYAGETQYF.

The CDR3 DNA reads as TGTGCCAGCAGCCCCTGGTCCCGGAATCAGCCCCAGCATTTT. This translates into CASSPWSRNQPQHF. The chain is built from TRBV5-5 and TRBJ1-5; D remains unclear. Germline CDR1 is SGHKS and CDR2 is YYEKEE (reference sequence). V lost 4 bases, J lost 4 bases, and 12 bases lay in between. The CDR3 is 14 amino acids.

CDR3 nucleotides: TGTGCCAGCAGTTCAGCAGGTGGCGCCTACAATGAGCAGTTCTTC. Its protein product is CASSSAGGAYNEQFF. The V and J genes are TRBV27 and TRBJ2-1; no reliable D call. The CDR3 consists of 15 residues. Trimming removed 4 bases from V and 2 bases from J, with 12 bases in between. From germline, CDR1 is MNHEY and CDR2 SMNVEV (reference sequence).